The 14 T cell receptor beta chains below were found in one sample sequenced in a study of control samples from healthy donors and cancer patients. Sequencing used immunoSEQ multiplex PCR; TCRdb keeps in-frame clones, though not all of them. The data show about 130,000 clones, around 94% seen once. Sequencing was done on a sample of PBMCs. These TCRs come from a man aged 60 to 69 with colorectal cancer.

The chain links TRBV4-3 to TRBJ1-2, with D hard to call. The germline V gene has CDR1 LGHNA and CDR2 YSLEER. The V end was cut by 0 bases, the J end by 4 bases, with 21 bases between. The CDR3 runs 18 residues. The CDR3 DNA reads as TGCGCCAGCAGCCAAGATCAGTTCGACGGCAGAGACCTCTATGGCTACACCTTC. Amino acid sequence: CASSQDQFDGRDLYGYTF.

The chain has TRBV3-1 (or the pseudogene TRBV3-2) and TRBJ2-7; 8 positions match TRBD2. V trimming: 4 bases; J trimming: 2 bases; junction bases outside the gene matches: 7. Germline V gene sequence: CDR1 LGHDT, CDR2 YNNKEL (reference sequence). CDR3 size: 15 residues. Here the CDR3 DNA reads TGTGCCAGCAGCCTAGGGAGCGGGGGAACCTACGAGCAGTACTTC. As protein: CASSLGSGGTYEQYF.

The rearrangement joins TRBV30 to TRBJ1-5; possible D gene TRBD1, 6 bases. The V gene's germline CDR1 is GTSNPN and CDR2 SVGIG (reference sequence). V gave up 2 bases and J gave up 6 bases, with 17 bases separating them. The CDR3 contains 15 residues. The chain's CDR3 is CAWSSFKGVRQPQHF. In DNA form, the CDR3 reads TGTGCCTGGAGTTCCTTTAAGGGGGTGCGTCAGCCCCAGCATTTT.

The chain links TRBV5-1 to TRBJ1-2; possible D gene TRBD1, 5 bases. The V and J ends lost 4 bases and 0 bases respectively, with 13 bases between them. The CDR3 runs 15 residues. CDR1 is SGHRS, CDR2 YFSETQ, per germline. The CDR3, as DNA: TGCGCCAGCAGCCGTACAGGTGACTCTAACTATGGCTACACCTTC. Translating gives CASSRTGDSNYGYTF.

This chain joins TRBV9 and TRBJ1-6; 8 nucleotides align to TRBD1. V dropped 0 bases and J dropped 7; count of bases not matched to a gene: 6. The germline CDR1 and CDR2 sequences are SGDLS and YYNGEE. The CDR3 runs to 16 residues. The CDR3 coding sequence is TGTGCCAGCAGCGTAGAACAGGGGGTTCGAAATTCACCCCTCCACTTT. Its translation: CASSVEQGVRNSPLHF.

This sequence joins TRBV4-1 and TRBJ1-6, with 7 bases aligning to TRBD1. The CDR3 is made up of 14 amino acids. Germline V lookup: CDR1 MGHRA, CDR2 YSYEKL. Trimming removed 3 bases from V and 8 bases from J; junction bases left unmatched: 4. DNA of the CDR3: TGCGCCAGCAGCCAGGCAGGGGGGGATTCACCCCTCCACTTT. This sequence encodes CASSQAGGDSPLHF.

In DNA, the CDR3 is TGTGCCATCAGTGAGTCGACAGGACAGGGGGCCCATGGCTACACCTTC. Translating it yields CAISESTGQGAHGYTF. The chain has TRBV10-3 and TRBJ1-2, with 11 bases identical to TRBD1. The CDR3 is made up of 16 amino acids. The V segment lost 0 bases and the J segment 6 bases; nucleotides outside the gene matches: 6. CDR1 ENHRY and CDR2 SYGVKD come from the germline V gene.

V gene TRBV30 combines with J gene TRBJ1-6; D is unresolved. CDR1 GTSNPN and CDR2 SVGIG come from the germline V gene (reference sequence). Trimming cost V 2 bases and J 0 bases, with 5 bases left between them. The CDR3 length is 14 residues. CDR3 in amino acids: CAWSTYSYNSPLHF. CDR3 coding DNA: TGTGCCTGGAGTACATACTCCTATAATTCACCCCTCCACTTT.

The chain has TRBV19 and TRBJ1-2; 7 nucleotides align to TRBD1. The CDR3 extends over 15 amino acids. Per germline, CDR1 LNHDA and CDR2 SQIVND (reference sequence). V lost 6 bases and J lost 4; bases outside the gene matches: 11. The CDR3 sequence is CASRATTGIGYGYTF. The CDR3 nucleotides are TGTGCCAGTAGAGCTACGACAGGGATCGGCTATGGCTACACCTTC.

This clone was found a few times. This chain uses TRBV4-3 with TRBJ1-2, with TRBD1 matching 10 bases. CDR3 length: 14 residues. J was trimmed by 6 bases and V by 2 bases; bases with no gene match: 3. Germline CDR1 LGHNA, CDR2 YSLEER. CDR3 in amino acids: CASSQRQGANGYTF. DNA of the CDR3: TGCGCCAGCAGCCAAAGACAGGGGGCAAATGGCTACACCTTC.

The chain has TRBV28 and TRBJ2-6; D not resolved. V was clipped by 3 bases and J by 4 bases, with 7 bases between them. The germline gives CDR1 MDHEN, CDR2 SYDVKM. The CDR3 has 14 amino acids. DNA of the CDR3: TGTGCCAGCAGTTTTTCGTCCGGGGCCAACGTCCTGACTTTC. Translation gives CASSFSSGANVLTF.

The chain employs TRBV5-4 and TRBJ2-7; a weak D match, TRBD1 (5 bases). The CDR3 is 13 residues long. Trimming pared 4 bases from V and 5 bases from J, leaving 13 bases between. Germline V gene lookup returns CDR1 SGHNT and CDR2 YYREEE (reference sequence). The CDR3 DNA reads TGTGCCAGCAGCCGCAACGGCAGGGACGAGCAGTACTTC. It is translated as CASSRNGRDEQYF.

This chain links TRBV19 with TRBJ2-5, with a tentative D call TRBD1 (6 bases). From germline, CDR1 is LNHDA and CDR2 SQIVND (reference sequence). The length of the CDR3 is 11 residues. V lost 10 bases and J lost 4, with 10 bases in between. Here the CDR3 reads CATTRGETQYF. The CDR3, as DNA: TGTGCCACCACCAGGGGAGAGACCCAGTACTTC.

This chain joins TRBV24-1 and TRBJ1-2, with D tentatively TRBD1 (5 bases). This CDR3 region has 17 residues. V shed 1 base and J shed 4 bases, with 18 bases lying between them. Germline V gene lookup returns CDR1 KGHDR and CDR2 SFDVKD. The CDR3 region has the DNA TGTGCCACCAGTGATTTCCCCGGGACTGGCCGTCTCTATGGCTACACCTTC. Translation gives CATSDFPGTGRLYGYTF.